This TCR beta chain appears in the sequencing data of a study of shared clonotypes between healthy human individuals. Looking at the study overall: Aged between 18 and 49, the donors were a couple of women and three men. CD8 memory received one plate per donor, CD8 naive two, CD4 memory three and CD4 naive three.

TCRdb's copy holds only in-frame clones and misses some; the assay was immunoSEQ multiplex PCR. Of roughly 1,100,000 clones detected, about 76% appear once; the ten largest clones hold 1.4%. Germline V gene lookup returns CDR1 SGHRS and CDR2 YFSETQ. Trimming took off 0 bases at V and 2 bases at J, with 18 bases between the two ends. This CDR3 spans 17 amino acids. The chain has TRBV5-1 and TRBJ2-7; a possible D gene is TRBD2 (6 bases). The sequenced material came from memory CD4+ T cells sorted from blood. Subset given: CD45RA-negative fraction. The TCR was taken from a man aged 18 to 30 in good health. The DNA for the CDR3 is TGCGCCAGCAGCTTGGATAGACGGAGCGGGTCCCCCTACGAGCAGTACTTC. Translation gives CASSLDRRSGSPYEQYF.